This TCR beta chain was sequenced in a study of long-term antiretroviral therapy in people with HIV. V shed 4 bases, J shed 5 bases, and the junction held 4 bases outside the gene matches. Germline CDR1 reads MNHEY; CDR2 reads SVGAGI. There are 13 residues in the CDR3. Survey level was the resolution at which the v3.0 immunoSEQ assay ran. Generated by immunoSEQ multiplex PCR, the TCRdb table keeps only in-frame clones and is missing some. The sample comprises around 16,000 clones, roughly 81% of which are singletons, and about 5.2% rests with the top ten. Per individual, the PBMC samples numbered at least one pre-ART and at least two post-ART.

The sample in question was unsorted PBMCs, obtained 0.5 years after starting antiretroviral therapy. This TCR was recovered from a woman aged 40 to 50 with HIV. V usage is TRBV6-5 and J usage is TRBJ2-5, with 7 bases aligning to TRBD1. The CDR3 DNA reads as TGTGCCAGCAGTTCGGGACAGACCGAGACCCAGTACTTC. Protein: CASSSGQTETQYF.